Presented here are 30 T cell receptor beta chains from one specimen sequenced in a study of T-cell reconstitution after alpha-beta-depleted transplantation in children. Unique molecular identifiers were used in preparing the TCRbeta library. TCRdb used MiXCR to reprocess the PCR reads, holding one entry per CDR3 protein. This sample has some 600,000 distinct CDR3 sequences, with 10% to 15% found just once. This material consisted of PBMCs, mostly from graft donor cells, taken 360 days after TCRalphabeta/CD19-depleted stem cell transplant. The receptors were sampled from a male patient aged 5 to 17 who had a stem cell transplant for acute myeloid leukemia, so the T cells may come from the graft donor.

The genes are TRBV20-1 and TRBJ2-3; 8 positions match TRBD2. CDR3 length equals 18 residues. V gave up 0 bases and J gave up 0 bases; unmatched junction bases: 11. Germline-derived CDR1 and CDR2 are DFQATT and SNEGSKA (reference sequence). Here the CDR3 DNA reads TGCAGTGCTAGAGACCTTTTCCTTGCTAGCGGGAGCACAGATACGCAGTATTTT. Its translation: CSARDLFLASGSTDTQYF.

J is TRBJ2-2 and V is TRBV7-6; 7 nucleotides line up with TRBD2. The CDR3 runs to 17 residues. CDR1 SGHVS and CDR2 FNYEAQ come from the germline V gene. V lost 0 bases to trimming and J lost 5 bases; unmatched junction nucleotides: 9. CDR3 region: CASSLAPRTSRTGELFF. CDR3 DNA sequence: TGTGCCAGCAGCTTAGCCCCTCGGACTAGTCGTACCGGGGAGCTGTTTTTT.

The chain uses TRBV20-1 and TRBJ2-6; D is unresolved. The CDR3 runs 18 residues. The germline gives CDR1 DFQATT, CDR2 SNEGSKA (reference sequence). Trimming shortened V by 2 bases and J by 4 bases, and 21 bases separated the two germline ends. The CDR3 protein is CSARRSAVAPSGANVLTF. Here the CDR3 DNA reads TGCAGTGCTAGAAGAAGCGCCGTGGCCCCCTCCGGGGCCAACGTCCTGACTTTC.

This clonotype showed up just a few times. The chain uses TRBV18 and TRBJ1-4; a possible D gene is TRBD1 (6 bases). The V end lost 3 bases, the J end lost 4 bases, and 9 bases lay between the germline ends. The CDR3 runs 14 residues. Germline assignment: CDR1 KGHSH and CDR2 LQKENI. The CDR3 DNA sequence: TGTGCCAGCTCACCGACAGGAAATAATGAAAAACTGTTTTTT. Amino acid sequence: CASSPTGNNEKLFF.

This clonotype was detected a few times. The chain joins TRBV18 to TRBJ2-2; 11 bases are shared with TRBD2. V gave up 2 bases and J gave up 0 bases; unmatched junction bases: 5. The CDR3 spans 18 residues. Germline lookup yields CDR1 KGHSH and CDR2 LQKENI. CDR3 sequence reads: CASSPNGLAGTNTGELFF. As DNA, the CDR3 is TGTGCCAGCTCACCAAACGGACTAGCGGGCACGAACACCGGGGAGCTGTTTTTT.

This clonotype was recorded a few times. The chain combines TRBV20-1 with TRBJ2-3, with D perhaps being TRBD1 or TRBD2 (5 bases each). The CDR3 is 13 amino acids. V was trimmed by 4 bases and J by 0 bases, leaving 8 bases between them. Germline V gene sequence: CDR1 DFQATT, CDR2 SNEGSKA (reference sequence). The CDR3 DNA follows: TGCAGTGCTACCAGGGACAGCACAGATACGCAGTATTTT. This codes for CSATRDSTDTQYF.

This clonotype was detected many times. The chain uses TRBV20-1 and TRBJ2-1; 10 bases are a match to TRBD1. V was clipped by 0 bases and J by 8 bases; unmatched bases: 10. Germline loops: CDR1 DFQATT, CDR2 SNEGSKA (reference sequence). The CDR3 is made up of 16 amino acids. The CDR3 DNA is TGCAGTGCTAGAGATCTAGGGACAGGGGTATACGATGAGCAGTTCTTC. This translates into CSARDLGTGVYDEQFF.

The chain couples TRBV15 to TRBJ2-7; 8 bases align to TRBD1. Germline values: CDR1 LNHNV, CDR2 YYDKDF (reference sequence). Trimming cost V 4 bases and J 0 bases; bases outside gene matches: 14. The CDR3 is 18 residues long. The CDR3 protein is CATSIQGGAYLSSYEQYF. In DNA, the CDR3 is TGTGCCACCAGCATACAGGGGGGAGCTTACTTAAGCTCCTACGAGCAGTACTTC.

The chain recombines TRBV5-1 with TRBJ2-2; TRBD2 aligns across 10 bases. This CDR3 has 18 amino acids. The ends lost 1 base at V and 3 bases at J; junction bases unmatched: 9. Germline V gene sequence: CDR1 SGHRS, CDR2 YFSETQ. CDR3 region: CASSLIRLAGVDTGELFF. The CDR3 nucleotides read TGCGCCAGCAGCTTGATTCGTCTAGCGGGAGTGGACACCGGGGAGCTGTTTTTT.

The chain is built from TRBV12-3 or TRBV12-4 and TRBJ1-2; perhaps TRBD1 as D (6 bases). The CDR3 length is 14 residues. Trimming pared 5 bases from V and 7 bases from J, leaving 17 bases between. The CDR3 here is CASSPTGGEGGYTF. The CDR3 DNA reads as TGTGCCAGCAGTCCGACGGGGGGCGAGGGTGGCTACACCTTC.

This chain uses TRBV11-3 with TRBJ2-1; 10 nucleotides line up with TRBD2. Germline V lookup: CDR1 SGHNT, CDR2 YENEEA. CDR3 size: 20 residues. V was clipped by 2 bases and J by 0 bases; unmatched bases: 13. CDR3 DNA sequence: TGTGCCAGCAGCTTACCTACCGGGACTAGCGAGAGGGGCTCCTACAATGAGCAGTTCTTC. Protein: CASSLPTGTSERGSYNEQFF.

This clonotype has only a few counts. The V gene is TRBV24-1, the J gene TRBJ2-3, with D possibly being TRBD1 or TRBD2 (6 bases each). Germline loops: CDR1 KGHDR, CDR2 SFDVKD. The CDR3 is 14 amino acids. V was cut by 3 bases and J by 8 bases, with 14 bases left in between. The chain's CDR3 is CATSDTQGTGTQYF. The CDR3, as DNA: TGTGCCACCAGTGATACTCAGGGGACTGGTACGCAGTATTTT.

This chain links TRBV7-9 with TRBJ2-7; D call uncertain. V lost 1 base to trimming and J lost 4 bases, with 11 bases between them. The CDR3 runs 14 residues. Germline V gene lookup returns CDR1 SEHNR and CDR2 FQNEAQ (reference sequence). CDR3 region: CASSLGSAVYEQYF. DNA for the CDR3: TGTGCCAGCAGCTTAGGCTCCGCCGTGTACGAGCAGTACTTC.

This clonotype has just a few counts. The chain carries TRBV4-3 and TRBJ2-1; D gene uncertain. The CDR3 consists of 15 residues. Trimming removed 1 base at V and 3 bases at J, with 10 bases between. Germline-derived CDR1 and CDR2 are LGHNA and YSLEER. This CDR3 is CASSQAAPRYNEQFF. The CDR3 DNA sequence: TGCGCCAGCAGCCAAGCGGCCCCCCGCTACAATGAGCAGTTCTTC.

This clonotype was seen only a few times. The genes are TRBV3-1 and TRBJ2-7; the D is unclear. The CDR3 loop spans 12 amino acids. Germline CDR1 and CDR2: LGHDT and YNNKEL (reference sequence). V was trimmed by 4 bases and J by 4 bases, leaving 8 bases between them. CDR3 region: CASSRYPYEQYF. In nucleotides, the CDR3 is TGTGCCAGCAGCCGCTATCCTTACGAGCAGTACTTC.

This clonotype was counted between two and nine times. This CDR3 is CASHLGWLWNTGELFF. Here the CDR3 DNA reads TGTGCCAGCCATCTAGGGTGGTTGTGGAACACCGGGGAGCTGTTTTTT. The gene calls are TRBV7-8 and TRBJ2-2; unclear D gene. The V gene's germline CDR1 is SGHVS and CDR2 FQNEAQ. The CDR3 has 16 amino acids. Trimming took off 8 bases at V and 1 base at J, with 17 bases between the two ends.

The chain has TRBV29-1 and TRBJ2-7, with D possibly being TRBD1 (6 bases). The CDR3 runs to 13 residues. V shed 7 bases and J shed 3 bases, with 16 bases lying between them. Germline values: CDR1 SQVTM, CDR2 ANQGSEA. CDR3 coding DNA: TGCAGCGGTACCCTAGGGGGAATCTACGAGCAGTACTTC. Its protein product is CSGTLGGIYEQYF.

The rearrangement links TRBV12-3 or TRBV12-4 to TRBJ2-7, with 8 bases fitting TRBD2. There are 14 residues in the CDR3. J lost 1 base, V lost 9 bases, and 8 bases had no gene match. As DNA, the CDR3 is TGTGCCAGTCTTCGGGAGGGGGGTTCCTACGAGCAGTACTTC. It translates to CASLREGGSYEQYF.

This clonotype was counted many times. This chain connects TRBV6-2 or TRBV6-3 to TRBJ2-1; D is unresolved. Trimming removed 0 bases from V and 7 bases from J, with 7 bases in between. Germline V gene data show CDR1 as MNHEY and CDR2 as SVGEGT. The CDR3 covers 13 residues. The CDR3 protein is CASSYSRLNEQFF. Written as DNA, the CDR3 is TGTGCCAGCAGTTACTCCCGATTGAATGAGCAGTTCTTC.

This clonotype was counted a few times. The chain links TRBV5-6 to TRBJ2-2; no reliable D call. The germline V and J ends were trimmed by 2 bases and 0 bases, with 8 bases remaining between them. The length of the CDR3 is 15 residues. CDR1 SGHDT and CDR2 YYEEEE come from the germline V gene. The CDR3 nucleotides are TGTGCCAGCAGCTTAGCGACCGCGAACACCGGGGAGCTGTTTTTT. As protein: CASSLATANTGELFF.

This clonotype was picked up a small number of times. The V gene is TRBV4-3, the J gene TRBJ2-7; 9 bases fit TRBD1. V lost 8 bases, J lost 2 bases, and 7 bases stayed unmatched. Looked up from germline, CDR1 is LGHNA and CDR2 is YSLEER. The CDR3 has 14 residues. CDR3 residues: CASGRDRVTYEQYF. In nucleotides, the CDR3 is TGCGCCAGCGGCCGGGACAGGGTGACCTACGAGCAGTACTTC.

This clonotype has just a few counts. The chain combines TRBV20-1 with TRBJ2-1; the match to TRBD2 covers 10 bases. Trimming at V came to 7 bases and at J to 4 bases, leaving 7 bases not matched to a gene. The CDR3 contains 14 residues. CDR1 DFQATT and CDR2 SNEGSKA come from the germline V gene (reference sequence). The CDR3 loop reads CSVPLAGGYNEQFF. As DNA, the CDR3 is TGCAGTGTACCGTTAGCGGGAGGTTACAATGAGCAGTTCTTC.

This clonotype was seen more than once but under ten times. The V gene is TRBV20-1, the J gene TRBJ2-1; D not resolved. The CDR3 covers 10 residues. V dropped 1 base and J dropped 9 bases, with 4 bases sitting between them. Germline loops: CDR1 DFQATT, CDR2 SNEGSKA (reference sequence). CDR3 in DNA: TGCAGTGCTAGAGTCGTTGAGCAGTTCTTC. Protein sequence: CSARVVEQFF.

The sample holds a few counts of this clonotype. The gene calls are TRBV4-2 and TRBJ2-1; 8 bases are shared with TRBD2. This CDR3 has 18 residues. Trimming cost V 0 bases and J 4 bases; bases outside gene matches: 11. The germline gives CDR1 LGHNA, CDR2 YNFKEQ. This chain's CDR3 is CASSQEVFAGGPYNEQFF. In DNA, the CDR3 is TGTGCCAGCAGCCAAGAAGTTTTCGCGGGAGGTCCTTACAATGAGCAGTTCTTC.

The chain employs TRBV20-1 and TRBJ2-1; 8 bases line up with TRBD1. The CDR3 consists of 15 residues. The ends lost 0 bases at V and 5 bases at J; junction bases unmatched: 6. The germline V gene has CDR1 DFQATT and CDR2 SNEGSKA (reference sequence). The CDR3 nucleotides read TGCAGTGCTAGAGATGGCGACAGGGGTAACAATGAGCAGTTCTTC. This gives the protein CSARDGDRGNNEQFF.

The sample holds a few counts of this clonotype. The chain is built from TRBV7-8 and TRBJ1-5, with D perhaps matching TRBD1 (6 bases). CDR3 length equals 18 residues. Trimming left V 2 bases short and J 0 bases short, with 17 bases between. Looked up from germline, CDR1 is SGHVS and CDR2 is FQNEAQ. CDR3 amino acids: CASSLSRGQTYSNQPQHF. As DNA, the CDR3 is TGTGCCAGCAGCTTATCCAGGGGCCAGACCTATAGCAATCAGCCCCAGCATTTT.

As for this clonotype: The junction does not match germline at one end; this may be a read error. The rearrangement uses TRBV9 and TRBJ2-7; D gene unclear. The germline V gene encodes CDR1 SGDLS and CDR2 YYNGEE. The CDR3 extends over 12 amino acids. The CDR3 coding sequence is TGTGCCAGCAGCGTAGAATACGAGACATACGCGTTC. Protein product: CASSVEYETYAF. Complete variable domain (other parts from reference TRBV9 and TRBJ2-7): DSGVTQTPKHLITATGQRVTLRCSPRSGDLSVYWYQQSLDQGLQFLIQYYNGEERAKGNILERFSAQQFPDLHSELNLSSLELGDSALYFCASSVEYETYAFGPGTRLTVT.

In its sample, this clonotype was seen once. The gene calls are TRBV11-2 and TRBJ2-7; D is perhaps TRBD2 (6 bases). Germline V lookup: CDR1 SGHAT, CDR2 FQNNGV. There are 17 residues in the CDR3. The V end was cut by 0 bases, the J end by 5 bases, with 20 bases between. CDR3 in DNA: TGTGCCAGCAGCTTAGAACGGGTGGCGGAGGGTACCCACGAGCAGTACTTC. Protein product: CASSLERVAEGTHEQYF.

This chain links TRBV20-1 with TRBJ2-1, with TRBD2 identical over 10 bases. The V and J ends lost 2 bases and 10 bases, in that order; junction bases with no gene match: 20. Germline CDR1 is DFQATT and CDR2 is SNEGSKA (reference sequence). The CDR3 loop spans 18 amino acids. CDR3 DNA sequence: TGCAGTGCTAGATCTTATAGCGGGAGGTTCTTACTCCCTATAGAGCAGTTCTTC. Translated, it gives CSARSYSGRFLLPIEQFF.

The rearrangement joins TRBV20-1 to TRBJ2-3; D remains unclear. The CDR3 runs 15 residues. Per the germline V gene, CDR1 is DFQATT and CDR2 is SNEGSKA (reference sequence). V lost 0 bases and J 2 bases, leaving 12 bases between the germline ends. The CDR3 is CSARDSTAYTDTQYF. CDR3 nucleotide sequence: TGCAGTGCTAGAGATAGCACAGCGTACACAGATACGCAGTATTTT.